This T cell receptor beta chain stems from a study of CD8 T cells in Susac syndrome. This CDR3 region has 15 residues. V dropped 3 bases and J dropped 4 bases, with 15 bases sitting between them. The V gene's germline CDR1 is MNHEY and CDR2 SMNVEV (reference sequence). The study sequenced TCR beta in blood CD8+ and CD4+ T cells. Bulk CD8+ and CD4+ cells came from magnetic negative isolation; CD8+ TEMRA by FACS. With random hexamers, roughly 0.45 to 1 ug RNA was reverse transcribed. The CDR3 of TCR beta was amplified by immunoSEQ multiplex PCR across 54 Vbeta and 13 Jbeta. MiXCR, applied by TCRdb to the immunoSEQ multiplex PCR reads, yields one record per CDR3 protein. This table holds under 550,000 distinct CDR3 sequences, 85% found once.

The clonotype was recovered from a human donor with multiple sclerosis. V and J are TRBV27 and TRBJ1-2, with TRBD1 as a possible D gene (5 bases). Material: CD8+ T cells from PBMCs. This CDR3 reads CASSFAGSASYGYTF. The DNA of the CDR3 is TGTGCCAGCAGTTTCGCAGGGTCGGCTAGCTATGGCTACACCTTC.